The next 10 T cell receptor beta chains were all read from a single sample in a study of T cell changes during pregnancy in multiple sclerosis. The table came from immunoSEQ multiplex PCR; TCRdb's copy has only in-frame clones and leaves some out. The sample holds 65,000 to 85,000 clones, roughly nine tenths seen once. Specimen: CD4+ T cells from peripheral blood mononuclear cells, collected before pregnancy. These receptors were taken from a female donor with multiple sclerosis, enrolled in a pregnancy study.

The rearrangement uses TRBV28 and TRBJ2-3, with 11 bases identical to TRBD2. Germline V gene sequence: CDR1 MDHEN, CDR2 SYDVKM. Germline trimming cut 8 bases from V and 1 base from J; bases unmatched to any gene: 8. The CDR3 contains 16 residues. The CDR3 region has the DNA TGTGCCAGCCAGTTAGGGACTAGCGGACGCACAGATACGCAGTATTTT. Amino acid sequence: CASQLGTSGRTDTQYF.

The genes are TRBV6-1 and TRBJ2-3; no clear D gene. Trimming removed 8 bases from V and 1 base from J, with 10 bases in between. The CDR3 extends over 13 amino acids. Germline assignment: CDR1 MNHNS and CDR2 SASEGT. The CDR3 spells CASLTPGTDTQYF. The CDR3 nucleotides read TGTGCCAGCCTAACTCCTGGCACAGATACGCAGTATTTT.

The gene calls are TRBV19 and TRBJ1-5, with 9 nucleotides matching TRBD1. The CDR3 has 15 amino acids. CDR1 is LNHDA, CDR2 SQIVND, per germline (reference sequence). J was trimmed by 1 base and V by 5 bases; bases with no gene match: 3. The CDR3 coding sequence is TGTGCCAGTAGTCAACAGGGGGCGAGCAATCAGCCCCAGCATTTT. Translation gives CASSQQGASNQPQHF.

This clone is a singleton in its sample. The V call is TRBV5-6, the J call TRBJ1-2, with 9 bases that match TRBD1. CDR1 is SGHDT, CDR2 YYEEEE, per germline. J was trimmed by 8 bases and V by 0 bases; bases with no gene match: 5. The CDR3 runs 14 residues. DNA of the CDR3: TGTGCCAGCAGCTTGGGACAGGGGGTCTTAGGCTACACCTTC. This encodes CASSLGQGVLGYTF.

The chain links TRBV30 to TRBJ2-7; TRBD1 agrees at 7 bases. Germline V gives CDR1 GTSNPN, CDR2 SVGIG (reference sequence). The CDR3 is 12 amino acids. Trimming at V came to 1 base and at J to 7 bases, leaving 4 bases not matched to a gene. The CDR3: CAWSDLQGEQYF. For the CDR3, the DNA is TGTGCCTGGAGTGACCTACAGGGGGAGCAGTACTTC.

This clone was detected only once. CDR3 nucleotides: TGCGCCAGCAGCTTGACAGGCCCCAGCTCCTATAATTCACCCCTCCACTTT. This sequence encodes CASSLTGPSSYNSPLHF. The rearrangement uses TRBV5-1 and TRBJ1-6; D perhaps matches TRBD1 (5 bases). CDR1 is SGHRS and CDR2 is YFSETQ in the germline V gene. The CDR3 has 17 residues. V was shortened by 1 base and J by 0 bases, with 11 bases between the two germline ends.

The chain has TRBV5-6 and TRBJ2-5; possible D gene TRBD1, 6 bases. V was clipped by 0 bases and J by 4 bases, with 10 bases between them. This CDR3 has 14 amino acids. Germline V CDR1 and CDR2: SGHDT, YYEEEE. The DNA for the CDR3 is TGTGCCAGCAGCTTGGCCAGGGGTTCAGAGACCCAGTACTTC. It is translated as CASSLARGSETQYF.

This chain joins TRBV7-9 and TRBJ2-6, with 8 bases fitting TRBD2. V lost 5 bases and J lost 0; bases outside the gene matches: 3. The CDR3 loop spans 16 amino acids. Per the germline V gene, CDR1 is SEHNR and CDR2 is FQNEAQ (reference sequence). CDR3 sequence (DNA): TGTGCCAGCAGCCGCGCGGGGGGCTCTGGGGCCAACGTCCTGACTTTC. It is translated as CASSRAGGSGANVLTF.

As DNA, the CDR3 is TGTGCCAGCAGCCCATCTTCAGGGTTCTCTGGAAACACCATATATTTT. It yields the protein CASSPSSGFSGNTIYF. The rearrangement uses TRBV7-9 and TRBJ1-3, with D tentatively TRBD1 (5 bases). Germline V lookup: CDR1 SEHNR, CDR2 FQNEAQ (reference sequence). The V end lost 5 bases, the J end lost 0 bases, and 14 bases lay between the germline ends. The CDR3 sequence is 16 residues long.

The rearrangement links TRBV28 to TRBJ2-7, with TRBD2 identical over 7 bases. Germline V gives CDR1 MDHEN, CDR2 SYDVKM. Trimming at V came to 6 bases and at J to 0 bases, leaving 11 bases not matched to a gene. This CDR3 spans 16 amino acids. The CDR3 spells CASRLEGRAFSYEQYF. The DNA of the CDR3 is TGTGCCAGCAGGCTTGAGGGGAGGGCCTTCTCCTACGAGCAGTACTTC. Supplemented by reference TRBV28 and TRBJ2-7, the full variable domain reads DVKVTQSSRYLVKRTGEKVFLECVQDMDHENMFWYRQDPGLGLRLIYFSYDVKMKEKGDIPEGYSVSREKKERFSLILESASTNQTSMYLCASRLEGRAFSYEQYFGPGTRLTVT.